The 6 T cell receptor beta chains reported below all come from one sample, sequenced in a study of regulatory T cells in long-lasting Graves disease. TCR beta libraries were built with iRepertoire HTBI primers and Arm-PCR of CDR3 regions. TCRdb used MiXCR to reprocess the multiplex PCR reads, holding one entry per CDR3 protein. The sample lists more than 400,000 distinct CDR3 sequences, 16% occurring once. Specified time point: newly diagnosed GD, antithyroid drugs for less than 3 months. Construction of the TCR library relied on RNA isolated from PBMCs. The sample was also reused in another study, on T cells in Graves' hyperthyroidism and ophthalmopathy.

The specimen comprised peripheral blood mononuclear cells (PBMCs), sampled at new diagnosis, from a patient treated with antithyroid drugs. The origin of the receptors is a woman aged 25 to 39 with Graves disease.

This clonotype occurred a few times. CDR3 loop: CAWSLQTGPNEKLFF. CDR3 nucleotides: TGTGCCTGGAGCTTACAAACCGGGCCGAATGAAAAACTGTTTTTT. The chain combines TRBV30 with TRBJ1-4; no definite D call. The CDR3 covers 15 residues. The V end lost 3 bases, the J end lost 5 bases, and 16 bases lay between the germline ends. CDR1 GTSNPN and CDR2 SVGIG come from the germline V gene (reference sequence).

This clonotype was detected a few times. V is TRBV6-5 and J is TRBJ2-7; 14 bases line up with TRBD2. In germline, CDR1 is MNHEY, CDR2 SVGAGI. CDR3 length: 14 residues. V lost 2 bases and J lost 7; bases outside the gene matches: 1. The CDR3 protein is CASSYGTSGSEQYF. The DNA of the CDR3 is TGTGCCAGCAGTTACGGGACTAGCGGGAGTGAGCAGTACTTC.

The V call is TRBV15, the J call TRBJ2-5; possibly TRBD1 for D (6 bases). The length of the CDR3 is 14 residues. Per germline, CDR1 LNHNV and CDR2 YYDKDF (reference sequence). V was pared by 1 base and J by 5 bases, with 11 bases between. CDR3 amino acids: CATSRGQVGETQYF. Written as DNA, the CDR3 is TGTGCCACCAGCAGAGGACAGGTCGGTGAGACCCAGTACTTC.

This clonotype was recorded many times. This chain links TRBV6-2 or TRBV6-3 with TRBJ2-2, with 9 bases lining up with TRBD2. V lost 4 bases, J lost 5 bases, and 11 bases stayed unmatched. CDR3 length: 17 amino acids. Germline-derived CDR1 and CDR2 are MNHEY and SVGEGT. The CDR3 bases are TGTGCCAGCAGTTCACCTATAGCGGGAGCGGCGACCGGGGAGCTGTTTTTT. Encoded protein: CASSSPIAGAATGELFF.

This clonotype was detected many times. The CDR3 bases are TGTGCCAGCAGTTCTTCCACCGGGAATCAGCCCCAGCATTTT. It yields the protein CASSSSTGNQPQHF. V and J are TRBV6-5 and TRBJ1-5; D remains ambiguous. The germline CDR1 and CDR2 sequences are MNHEY and SVGAGI. The germline V and J ends were trimmed by 4 bases and 4 bases, with 11 bases remaining between them. There are 14 residues in the CDR3.

This clonotype was counted once. The chain recombines TRBV3-1 with TRBJ2-7, with unresolved D. Looked up from germline, CDR1 is LGHDT and CDR2 is YNNKEL (reference sequence). V shed 7 bases and J shed 0 bases, with 10 bases lying between them. The CDR3 covers 13 residues. CDR3 amino acids: CASTSGPSYEQYF. The CDR3 DNA follows: TGTGCCAGCACCTCCGGACCCTCCTACGAGCAGTACTTC.